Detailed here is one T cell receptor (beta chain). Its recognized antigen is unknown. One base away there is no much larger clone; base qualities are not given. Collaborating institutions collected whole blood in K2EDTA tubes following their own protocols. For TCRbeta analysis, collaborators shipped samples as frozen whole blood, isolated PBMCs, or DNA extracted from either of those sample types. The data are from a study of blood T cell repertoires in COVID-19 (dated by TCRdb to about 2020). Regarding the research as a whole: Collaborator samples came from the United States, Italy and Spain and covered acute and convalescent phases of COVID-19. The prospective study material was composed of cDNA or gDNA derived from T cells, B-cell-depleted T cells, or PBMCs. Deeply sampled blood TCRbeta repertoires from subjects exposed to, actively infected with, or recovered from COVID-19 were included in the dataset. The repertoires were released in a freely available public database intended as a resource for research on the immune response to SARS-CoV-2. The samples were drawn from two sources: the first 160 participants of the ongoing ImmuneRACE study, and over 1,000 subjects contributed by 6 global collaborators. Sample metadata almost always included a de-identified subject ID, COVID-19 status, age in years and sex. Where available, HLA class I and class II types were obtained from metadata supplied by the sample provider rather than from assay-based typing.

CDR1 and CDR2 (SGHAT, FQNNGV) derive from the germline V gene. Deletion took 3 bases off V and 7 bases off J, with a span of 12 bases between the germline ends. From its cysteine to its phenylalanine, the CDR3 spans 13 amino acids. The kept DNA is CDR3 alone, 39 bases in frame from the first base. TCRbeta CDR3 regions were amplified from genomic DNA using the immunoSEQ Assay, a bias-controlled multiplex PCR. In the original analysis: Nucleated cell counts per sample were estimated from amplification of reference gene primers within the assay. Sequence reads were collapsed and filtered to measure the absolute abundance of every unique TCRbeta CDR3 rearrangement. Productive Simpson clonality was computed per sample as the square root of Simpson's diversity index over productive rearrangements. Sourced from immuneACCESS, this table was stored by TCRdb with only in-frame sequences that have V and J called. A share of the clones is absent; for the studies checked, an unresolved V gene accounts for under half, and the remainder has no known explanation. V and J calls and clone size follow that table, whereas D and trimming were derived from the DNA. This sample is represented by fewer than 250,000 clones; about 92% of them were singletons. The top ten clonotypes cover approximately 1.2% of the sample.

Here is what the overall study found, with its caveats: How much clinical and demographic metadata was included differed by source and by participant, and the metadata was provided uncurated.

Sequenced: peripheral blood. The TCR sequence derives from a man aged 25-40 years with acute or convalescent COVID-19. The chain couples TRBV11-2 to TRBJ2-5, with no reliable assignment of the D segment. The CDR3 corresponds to CASSLLVAGTQYF. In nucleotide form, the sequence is TGTGCCAGCAGCTTGTTGGTAGCCGGGACCCAGTACTTC.